This T cell receptor (beta chain) was recovered during a study of regulatory T cells in long-lasting Graves disease. Overall study findings and caveats: Favoring TRBV28, TRBJ1-2 and TRBJ2-5 was a feature seen in persistent disease. Peripheral blood alone, not thyroid tissue, underwent study.

Trimming took 7 bases from V and 3 from J, leaving 13 bases between them. Germline V gene lookup returns CDR1 MNHNS and CDR2 SASEGT. This CDR3 contains 13 residues. Time point in this sample: newly diagnosed GD, antithyroid drugs for less than 3 months. Following extraction of RNA from PBMCs, that RNA was used to make the TCR library. Investigators prepared the TCR beta libraries by applying iRepertoire HTBI primers and Arm-PCR of CDR3 regions. Original data processing: Identified across the samples were over 50 TRBV segments and about 15 TRBJ segments. MiXCR, run by TCRdb on the multiplex PCR reads, gives a single entry per CDR3 protein. These V and J calls rely on TCRdb rather than the paper's analysis. In the table there are 380,000 or so distinct CDR3 sequences, about a sixth of which are singletons. This clonotype was seen many times. What it binds is unknown. These data are also associated with another study on T cells in Graves' hyperthyroidism and ophthalmopathy. From that second work: Patients aged 18 to 65 had newly diagnosed hyperthyroidism of under 2 months' duration.

The sample was peripheral blood mononuclear cells (PBMCs), taken at new diagnosis, from a patient treated with antithyroid drugs. The chain couples TRBV6-1 to TRBJ2-7; D unresolved. The sequence came from a young woman with Graves disease. The CDR3, as DNA: TGTGCCAGCACTATGGGAAGGAGCTACGAGCAGTACTTC. Amino acid sequence: CASTMGRSYEQYF.